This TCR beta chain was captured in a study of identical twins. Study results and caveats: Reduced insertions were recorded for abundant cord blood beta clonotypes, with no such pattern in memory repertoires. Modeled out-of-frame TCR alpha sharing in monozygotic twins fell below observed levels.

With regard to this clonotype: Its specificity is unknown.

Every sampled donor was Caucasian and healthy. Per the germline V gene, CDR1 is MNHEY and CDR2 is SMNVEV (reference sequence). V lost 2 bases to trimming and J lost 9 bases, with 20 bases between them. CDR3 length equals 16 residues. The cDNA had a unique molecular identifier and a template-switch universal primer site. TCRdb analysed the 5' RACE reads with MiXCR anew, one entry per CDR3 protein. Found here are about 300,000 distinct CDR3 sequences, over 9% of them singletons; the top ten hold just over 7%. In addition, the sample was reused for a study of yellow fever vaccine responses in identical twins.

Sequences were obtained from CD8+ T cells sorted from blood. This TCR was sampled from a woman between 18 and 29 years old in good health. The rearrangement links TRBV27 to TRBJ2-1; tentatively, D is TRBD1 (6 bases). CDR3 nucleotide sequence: TGTGCCAGCAGTTTAACTAGGGACATCACCCAGCGTGAGCAGTTCTTC. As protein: CASSLTRDITQREQFF.